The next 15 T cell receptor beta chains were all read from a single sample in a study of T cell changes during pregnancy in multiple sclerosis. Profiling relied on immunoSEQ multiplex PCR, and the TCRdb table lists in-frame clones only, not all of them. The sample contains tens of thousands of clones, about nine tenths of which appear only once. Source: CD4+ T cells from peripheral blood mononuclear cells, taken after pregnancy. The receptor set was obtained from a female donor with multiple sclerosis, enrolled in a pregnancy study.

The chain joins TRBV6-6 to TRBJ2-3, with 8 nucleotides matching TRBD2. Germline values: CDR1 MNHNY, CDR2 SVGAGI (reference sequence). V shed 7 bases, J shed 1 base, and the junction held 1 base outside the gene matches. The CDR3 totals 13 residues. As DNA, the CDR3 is TGTGCCAGCAAAGCGGGGGGCACAGATACGCAGTATTTT. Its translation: CASKAGGTDTQYF.

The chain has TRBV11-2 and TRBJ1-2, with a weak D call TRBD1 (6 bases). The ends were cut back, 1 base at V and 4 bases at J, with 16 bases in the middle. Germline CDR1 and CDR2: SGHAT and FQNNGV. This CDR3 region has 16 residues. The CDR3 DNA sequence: TGTGCCAGCAGCTTAGTTCGCGGAACAGGGTTCTATGGCTACACCTTC. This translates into CASSLVRGTGFYGYTF.

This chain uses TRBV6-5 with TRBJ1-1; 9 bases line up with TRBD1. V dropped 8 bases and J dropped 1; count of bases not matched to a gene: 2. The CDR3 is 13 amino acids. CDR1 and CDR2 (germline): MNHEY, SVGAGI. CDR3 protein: CASRDRANTEAFF. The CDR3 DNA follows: TGTGCCAGCCGGGACAGGGCGAACACTGAAGCTTTCTTT.

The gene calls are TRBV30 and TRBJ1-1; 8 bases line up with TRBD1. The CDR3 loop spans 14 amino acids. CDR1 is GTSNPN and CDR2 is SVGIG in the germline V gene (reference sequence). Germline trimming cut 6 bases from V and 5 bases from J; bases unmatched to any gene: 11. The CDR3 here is CACPVTGAETEAFF. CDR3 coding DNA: TGTGCCTGCCCCGTGACAGGGGCCGAGACTGAAGCTTTCTTT.

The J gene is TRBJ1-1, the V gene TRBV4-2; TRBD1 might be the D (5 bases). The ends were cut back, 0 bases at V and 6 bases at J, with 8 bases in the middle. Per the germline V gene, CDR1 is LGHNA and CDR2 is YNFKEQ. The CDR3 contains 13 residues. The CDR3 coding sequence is TGTGCCAGCAGCCAAGATCAAGGGGCTGAAGCTTTCTTT. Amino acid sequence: CASSQDQGAEAFF.

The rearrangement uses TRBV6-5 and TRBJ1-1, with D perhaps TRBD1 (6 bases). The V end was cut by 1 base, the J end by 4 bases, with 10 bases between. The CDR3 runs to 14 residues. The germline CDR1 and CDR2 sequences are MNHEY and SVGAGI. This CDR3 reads CASSYFTGSTEAFF. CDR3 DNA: TGTGCCAGCAGTTACTTCACAGGGTCCACTGAAGCTTTCTTT.

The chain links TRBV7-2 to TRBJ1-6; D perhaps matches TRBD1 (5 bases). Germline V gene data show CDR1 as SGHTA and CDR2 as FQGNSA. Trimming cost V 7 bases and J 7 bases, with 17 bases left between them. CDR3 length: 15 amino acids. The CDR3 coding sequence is TGTGCCAGCAACCTAGCAAGGGCAGGGAATTCACCCCTCCACTTT. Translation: CASNLARAGNSPLHF.

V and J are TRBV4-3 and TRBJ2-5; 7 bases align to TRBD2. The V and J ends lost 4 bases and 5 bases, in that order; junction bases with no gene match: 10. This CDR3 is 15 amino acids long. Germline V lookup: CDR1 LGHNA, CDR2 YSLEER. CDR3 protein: CASSLSGGTYETQYF. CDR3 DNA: TGCGCCAGCAGCCTGTCCGGGGGGACTTATGAGACCCAGTACTTC.

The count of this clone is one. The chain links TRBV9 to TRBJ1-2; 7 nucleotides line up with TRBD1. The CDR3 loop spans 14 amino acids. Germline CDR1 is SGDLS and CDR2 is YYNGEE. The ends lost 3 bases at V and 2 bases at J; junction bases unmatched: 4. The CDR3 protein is CASSASDRNYGYTF. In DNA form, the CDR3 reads TGTGCCAGCAGCGCATCGGACAGGAACTATGGCTACACCTTC.

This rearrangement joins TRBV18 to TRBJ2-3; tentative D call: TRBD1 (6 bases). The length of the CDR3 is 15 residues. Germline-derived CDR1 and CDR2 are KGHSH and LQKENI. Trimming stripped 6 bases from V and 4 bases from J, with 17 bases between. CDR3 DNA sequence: TGTGCCAGCTCCCTCTCAGGGGTAATTCCAGATACGCAGTATTTT. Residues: CASSLSGVIPDTQYF.

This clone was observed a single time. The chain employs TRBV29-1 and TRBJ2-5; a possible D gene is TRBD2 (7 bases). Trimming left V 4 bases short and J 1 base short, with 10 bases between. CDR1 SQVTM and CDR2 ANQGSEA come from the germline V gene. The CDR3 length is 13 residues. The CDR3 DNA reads TGCAGCGTTGTAAGGGGGGGCCAAGAGACCCAGTACTTC. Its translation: CSVVRGGQETQYF.

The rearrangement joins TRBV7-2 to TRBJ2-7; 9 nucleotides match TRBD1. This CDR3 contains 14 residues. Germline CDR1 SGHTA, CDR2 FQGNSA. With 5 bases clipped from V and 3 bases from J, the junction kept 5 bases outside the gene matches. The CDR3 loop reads CASSPQGADYEQYF. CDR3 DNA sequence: TGTGCCAGCAGCCCACAGGGGGCAGACTACGAGCAGTACTTC.

Here the CDR3 DNA reads TGTGCCACCAGCAGAGACAGGGGAGAGACCCAGTACTTC. Amino acid sequence: CATSRDRGETQYF. The chain is built from TRBV15 and TRBJ2-5, with TRBD1 as a possible D gene (6 bases). Germline V lookup: CDR1 LNHNV, CDR2 YYDKDF (reference sequence). Deletions cut 0 bases from V and 4 bases from J, with 6 bases between. The CDR3 loop spans 13 amino acids. The complete variable domain, with remaining parts taken from reference TRBV15 and TRBJ2-5, reads DAMVIQNPRYQVTQFGKPVTLSCSQTLNHNVMYWYQQKSSQAPKLLFHYYDKDFNNEADTPDNFQSRRPNTSFCFLDIRSPGLGDTAMYLCATSRDRGETQYFGPGTRLLVL.

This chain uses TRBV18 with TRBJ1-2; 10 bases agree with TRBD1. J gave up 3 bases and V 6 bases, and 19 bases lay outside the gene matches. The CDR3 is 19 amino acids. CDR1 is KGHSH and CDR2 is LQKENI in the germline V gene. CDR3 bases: TGTGCCAGCTCGCGCTTAAACCGGGACAGGGGAAAATTGGACTATGGCTACACCTTC. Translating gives CASSRLNRDRGKLDYGYTF. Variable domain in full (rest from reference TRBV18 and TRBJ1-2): NAGVMQNPRHLVRRRGQEARLRCSPMKGHSHVYWYRQLPEEGLKFMVYLQKENIIDESGMPKERFSAEFPKEGPSILRIQQVVRGDSAAYFCASSRLNRDRGKLDYGYTFGSGTRLTVV.

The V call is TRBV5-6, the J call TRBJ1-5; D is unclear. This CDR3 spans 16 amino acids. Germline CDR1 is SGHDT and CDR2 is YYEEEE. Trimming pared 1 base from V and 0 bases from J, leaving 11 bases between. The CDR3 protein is CASSLRRTPSNQPQHF. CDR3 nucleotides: TGTGCCAGCAGCTTGCGGCGGACTCCTAGCAATCAGCCCCAGCATTTT.